Presented here are 25 T cell receptor beta chains from one specimen sequenced in a study of radiotherapy plus CTLA-4 blockade in lung cancer (dated by TCRdb to 2016 to 2019). The library was produced with the immunoSEQ multiplex PCR assay. TCRdb provides this immuneACCESS table in a form limited to in-frame rearrangements. Some clones are lacking; in checked studies, under half of them reflect an unresolved V gene, and why the rest are absent is not known. The sample contains tens of thousands of clones, approximately 86% of them found a single time. Over 0.85% of the sample is in the top ten clones. The source material was peripheral blood, sampled from a patient treated with radiotherapy plus ipilimumab. The receptors shown here come from a human donor with non-small cell lung cancer who had stable disease on radiotherapy plus ipilimumab.

This chain connects TRBV6-1 to TRBJ2-5; D remains unclear. V lost 7 bases and J lost 4, with 7 bases in between. CDR1 MNHNS and CDR2 SASEGT come from the germline V gene. CDR3 length: 11 amino acids. In DNA form, the CDR3 reads TGTGCCAGCACGGAGTCAGAGACCCAGTACTTC. Protein product: CASTESETQYF.

The CDR3 region has the DNA TGTGCCAGCAGTCCTAAACCGGGACAGGGATCCGATACGCAGTATTTT. Its protein is CASSPKPGQGSDTQYF. The chain has TRBV28 and TRBJ2-3; 9 bases are shared with TRBD1. The CDR3 sequence is 16 residues long. The V gene's germline CDR1 is MDHEN and CDR2 SYDVKM. The V segment lost 5 bases and the J segment 6 bases; nucleotides outside the gene matches: 12.

This chain joins TRBV6-5 and TRBJ2-2; the D is unclear. V lost 6 bases and J 8 bases, leaving 10 bases between the germline ends. Germline CDR1 reads MNHEY; CDR2 reads SVGAGI. The CDR3 sequence is 12 residues long. CDR3 residues: CASSPTLGELFF. The CDR3 region has the DNA TGTGCCAGCAGCCCCACCCTAGGGGAGCTGTTTTTT.

The chain is built from TRBV6-1 and TRBJ2-7; 9 bases align to TRBD1. CDR3 size: 16 residues. Unmatched junction bases numbered 6, after V lost 0 bases and J lost 3 bases. Germline CDR1 is MNHNS and CDR2 is SASEGT. The CDR3 reads CASSEAPGTGSYEQYF. CDR3 coding DNA: TGTGCCAGCAGTGAAGCTCCCGGGACAGGGAGCTACGAGCAGTACTTC.

The J gene is TRBJ1-1, the V gene TRBV30; possibly TRBD1 for D (5 bases). The germline V gene has CDR1 GTSNPN and CDR2 SVGIG (reference sequence). The CDR3 runs 16 residues. Trimming left V 2 bases short and J 4 bases short, with 20 bases between. Here the CDR3 reads CAWSSPGQARGTEAFF. Written as DNA, the CDR3 is TGTGCCTGGAGTTCTCCCGGACAAGCCCGAGGCACTGAAGCTTTCTTT.

The V gene is TRBV28, the J gene TRBJ2-2, with 7 nucleotides matching TRBD1. The CDR3 length is 16 residues. The germline V gene encodes CDR1 MDHEN and CDR2 SYDVKM. V dropped 5 bases and J dropped 5; count of bases not matched to a gene: 11. The CDR3 protein is CASSPPRQGWTGELFF. The CDR3 DNA follows: TGTGCCAGCAGTCCCCCTCGACAGGGTTGGACCGGGGAGCTGTTTTTT. Based on the CDR3 plus reference TRBV28 and TRBJ2-2, the full variable domain is DVKVTQSSRYLVKRTGEKVFLECVQDMDHENMFWYRQDPGLGLRLIYFSYDVKMKEKGDIPEGYSVSREKKERFSLILESASTNQTSMYLCASSPPRQGWTGELFFGEGSRLTVL.

The rearrangement links TRBV7-9 to TRBJ2-7; unclear D gene. Trimming took 3 bases from V and 3 from J, leaving 9 bases between them. The CDR3 is 13 amino acids. The germline V gene encodes CDR1 SEHNR and CDR2 FQNEAQ (reference sequence). CDR3 loop: CASSFQENYEQYF. CDR3 in DNA: TGTGCCAGCAGCTTTCAGGAGAACTACGAGCAGTACTTC.

This clone has more than one count but fewer than ten. V is TRBV5-1 and J is TRBJ2-2; 11 nucleotides agree with TRBD1. Germline-derived CDR1 and CDR2 are SGHRS and YFSETQ. Unmatched junction bases numbered 3, after V lost 4 bases and J lost 4 bases. The CDR3 covers 15 residues. The CDR3 DNA is TGCGCCAGCAGCAGCGGACAGGGGGCCACCGGGGAGCTGTTTTTT. It translates to CASSSGQGATGELFF.

The chain is built from TRBV5-5 and TRBJ2-3; unclear D gene. Trimming left V 4 bases short and J 3 bases short, with 12 bases between. Per the germline V gene, CDR1 is SGHKS and CDR2 is YYEKEE (reference sequence). The CDR3 runs 14 residues. The CDR3 coding sequence is TGTGCCAGCAGCGCCGGGCCCTCGACAGATACGCAGTATTTT. Amino acid sequence: CASSAGPSTDTQYF.

A single count supports this clone. The chain is built from TRBV9 and TRBJ1-1; D unclear. Trimming removed 0 bases from V and 7 bases from J, with 4 bases in between. The CDR3 runs 11 residues. In germline, CDR1 is SGDLS, CDR2 YYNGEE. The CDR3 bases are TGTGCCAGCAGCGTAGGGAGTGAAGCTTTCTTT. Translating gives CASSVGSEAFF.

V and J are TRBV5-5 and TRBJ1-5, with D unresolved. The CDR3 runs 15 residues. V gave up 4 bases and J gave up 0 bases, with 11 bases separating them. CDR1 is SGHKS, CDR2 YYEKEE, per germline (reference sequence). CDR3 amino acids: CASSPGTYSNQPQHF. As DNA, the CDR3 is TGTGCCAGCAGCCCGGGAACATATAGCAATCAGCCCCAGCATTTT.

The chain couples TRBV27 to TRBJ2-5; no clear D gene. The CDR3 contains 13 residues. Germline values: CDR1 MNHEY, CDR2 SMNVEV (reference sequence). Trimming cost V 5 bases and J 6 bases, with 13 bases left between them. CDR3 sequence reads: CASSPRTPQTQYF. The CDR3 bases are TGTGCCAGCAGTCCCCGTACTCCCCAGACCCAGTACTTC.

The chain combines TRBV10-3 with TRBJ2-7, with unresolved D. CDR1 and CDR2 from the germline V gene are ENHRY and SYGVKD. CDR3 size: 14 residues. Trimming took off 3 bases at V and 0 bases at J, with 9 bases between the two ends. The CDR3 here is CAISDPAISYEQYF. DNA of the CDR3: TGTGCCATCAGTGACCCGGCCATCTCCTACGAGCAGTACTTC.

V gene TRBV2 combines with J gene TRBJ2-1; TRBD2 might be the D (6 bases). V was cut by 4 bases and J by 7 bases, with 14 bases left in between. CDR1 is SNHLY and CDR2 is FYNNEI in the germline V gene. The length of the CDR3 is 14 residues. The CDR3 reads CASSVGGVRNEQFF. The CDR3 nucleotides are TGTGCCAGCAGTGTGGGCGGGGTTAGGAATGAGCAGTTCTTC.

The J gene is TRBJ1-4, the V gene TRBV11-2, with a tentative D call TRBD1 (6 bases). V lost 5 bases, J lost 8 bases, and 24 bases lay in between. Germline loops: CDR1 SGHAT, CDR2 FQNNGV. This CDR3 has 17 amino acids. For the CDR3, the DNA is TGTGCCAGCAGCACATACAAAGCGGGGGCATTAAGGGAAAAACTGTTTTTT. Its protein is CASSTYKAGALREKLFF. Full variable domain (outside the CDR3, taken from reference TRBV11-2 and TRBJ1-4): EAGVAQSPRYKIIEKRQSVAFWCNPISGHATLYWYQQILGQGPKLLIQFQNNGVVDDSQLPKDRFSAERLKGVDSTLKIQPAKLEDSAVYLCASSTYKAGALREKLFFGSGTQLSVL.

This clone showed up just once. The chain links TRBV10-2 to TRBJ2-7, with 8 bases aligning to TRBD2. The CDR3 length is 15 residues. Germline assignment: CDR1 WSHSY and CDR2 SAAADI. J gave up 1 base and V 6 bases, and 8 bases lay outside the gene matches. The CDR3 region is CASRNGAGGSYEQYF. The CDR3 DNA is TGCGCCAGCAGAAATGGGGCGGGAGGATCCTACGAGCAGTACTTC.

The J gene is TRBJ2-1, the V gene TRBV7-3; the match to TRBD2 covers 8 bases. Germline values: CDR1 SGHTA, CDR2 FQGTGA. CDR3 size: 16 residues. The V segment lost 1 base and the J segment 5 bases; nucleotides outside the gene matches: 7. For the CDR3, the DNA is TGTGCCAGCAGCTTAATAGGGACTAGTCGAAACAATGAGCAGTTCTTC. It yields the protein CASSLIGTSRNNEQFF.

The V call is TRBV11-3, the J call TRBJ1-2; TRBD1 is a possible D gene (5 bases). The CDR3 contains 14 residues. Trimming removed 5 bases at V and 3 bases at J, with 13 bases between. Germline CDR1 is SGHNT and CDR2 is YENEEA. The CDR3 loop reads CASSPRGDDYGYTF. The CDR3 region has the DNA TGTGCCAGCAGCCCCCGGGGGGACGACTATGGCTACACCTTC.

DNA of the CDR3: TGCAGCGTTGAGGTCCGACAGGGCCGCGAGCAGTACTTC. This sequence encodes CSVEVRQGREQYF. This chain connects TRBV29-1 to TRBJ2-7; 7 bases fit TRBD1. This CDR3 has 13 residues. V lost 3 bases to trimming and J lost 6 bases; unmatched junction nucleotides: 8. Germline CDR1 is SQVTM and CDR2 is ANQGSEA.

The chain recombines TRBV30 with TRBJ2-7; D is unclear. The CDR3 spans 15 residues. V lost 0 bases and J 3 bases, leaving 15 bases between the germline ends. The germline V gene has CDR1 GTSNPN and CDR2 SVGIG (reference sequence). The CDR3 reads CAWSVKGYKDYEQYF. As DNA, the CDR3 is TGTGCCTGGAGTGTCAAAGGGTATAAAGACTACGAGCAGTACTTC.

The chain has TRBV7-3 and TRBJ2-1; possibly TRBD1 for D (5 bases). The germline V gene has CDR1 SGHTA and CDR2 FQGTGA. The CDR3 is 14 residues long. Trimming left V 5 bases short and J 4 bases short, with 12 bases between. Written as DNA, the CDR3 is TGTGCCAGCAGCCCGGACACATTATACAATGAGCAGTTCTTC. This translates into CASSPDTLYNEQFF.

Here the CDR3 DNA reads TGTGCAAGTCGCTTAGGGAGGCGGGGTGACTTATATAATTCACCCCTCCACTTT. This sequence encodes CASRLGRRGDLYNSPLHF. The genes are TRBV12-2 and TRBJ1-6. TRBV12-2 is recorded as a pseudogene. The CDR3 consists of 18 residues.

The chain recombines TRBV28 with TRBJ1-5, with D tentatively TRBD1 (5 bases). Germline values: CDR1 MDHEN, CDR2 SYDVKM. V lost 5 bases to trimming and J lost 1 base, with 15 bases between them. This CDR3 contains 16 residues. CDR3 residues: CASSTRGPGSNQPQHF. Here the CDR3 DNA reads TGTGCCAGCAGTACTCGGGGCCCCGGGAGCAATCAGCCCCAGCATTTT.

The chain employs TRBV10-2 and TRBJ1-2; D is unclear. Between the trimmed V and J ends, which lost 11 bases and 6 bases, there was a span of 16 bases. The CDR3 has 12 residues. CDR1 and CDR2 (germline): WSHSY, SAAADI. CDR3 DNA sequence: TGCGCCTCCAGCCTTAAATTAGATGGCTACACCTTC. Translation gives CASSLKLDGYTF.

The V call is TRBV11-2, the J call TRBJ2-5; 9 bases match TRBD2. Germline CDR1 is SGHAT and CDR2 is FQNNGV. The V and J ends lost 3 bases and 5 bases, in that order; junction bases with no gene match: 1. CDR3 size: 13 residues. The CDR3 nucleotides are TGTGCCAGCAGCTTGGGACTAGCTGAGACCCAGTACTTC. Residues: CASSLGLAETQYF.